Listed here are 2 T cell receptor beta chains from one sample, sequenced in a study of T cell responses to AZD1222 COVID-19 vaccine. Assay used: immunoSEQ multiplex PCR; TCRdb lists only in-frame clones, some missing. The repertoire holds 70,000 or so clones, with about 80% as singletons. Source: peripheral blood, taken 28 days after the second AZD1222 dose. The receptors here all came from an adult who received the AZD1222 COVID-19 vaccine.

The chain uses TRBV5-4 and TRBJ2-3, with D perhaps given as TRBD1 or TRBD2 (6 bases each). CDR1 and CDR2 from the germline V gene are SGHNT and YYREEE (reference sequence). V shed 0 bases and J shed 1 base, with 9 bases lying between them. The CDR3 length is 15 residues. In DNA form, the CDR3 reads TGTGCCAGCAGCTTGGCGGGGGCAGGCACAGATACGCAGTATTTT. Its translation is CASSLAGAGTDTQYF.

This chain joins TRBV19 and TRBJ1-1; D not resolved. Germline CDR1 reads LNHDA; CDR2 reads SQIVND (reference sequence). The CDR3 is 13 amino acids. Trimming removed 6 bases at V and 5 bases at J, with 13 bases between. CDR3: CASRGSETTEAFF. The CDR3, as DNA: TGTGCCAGTAGGGGCTCAGAGACAACTGAAGCTTTCTTT.